The TCR beta chain described here comes from a study of Tregs in tolerant kidney transplant recipients. Sequenced by immunoSEQ multiplex PCR; TCRdb stores in-frame clones only, minus some. The table includes some 100,000 clones, roughly 92% detected once. Study-wide results and caveats: Biological reproducibility was not directly addressed, but technical replication error appeared minimal.

Germline-derived CDR1 and CDR2 are SGHRS and YFSETQ. CDR3 length: 14 residues. Trimming took off 0 bases at V and 3 bases at J, with 9 bases between the two ends. A note on this clone: Its antigen is not known.

The clonotype originates from a human donor in good health. The sequenced material came from CD4+ T cells from blood. This chain joins TRBV5-1 and TRBJ1-1, with D possibly being TRBD1 (5 bases). The CDR3 region is CASSLEQGYTEAFF. CDR3 sequence (DNA): TGCGCCAGCAGCTTGGAGCAGGGTTACACTGAAGCTTTCTTT.